This TCR beta chain came from a study of Ad26.COV2.S vaccination and SARS-CoV-2 variants. TCRdb's table, derived via immunoSEQ multiplex PCR, lists solely in-frame clones and lacks some. The table includes roughly 320,000 clones, roughly 91% detected once. Treatment meaning: roughly 20 received Ad26.COV2.S at low or high dose, single or two shots; several received placebo; per-sample allocation not given. Following the first vaccine or placebo injection, samples were taken on day 63. This TCR derives from a person aged 18 to 65 who received the Ad26.COV2.S COVID-19 vaccine or a placebo. The sequenced sample was peripheral blood, obtained in a trial of Ad26.COV2.S vaccine versus placebo.

CDR3 bases: TGTGCCAGCAGTTTCCATCGGGGGCCACAGGGAATGGGTATCTACGAGCAGTACTTC. Encoded protein: CASSFHRGPQGMGIYEQYF. The rearrangement uses TRBV27 and TRBJ2-7; D tentatively reads TRBD1 or TRBD2 (6 bases each). The length of the CDR3 is 19 residues. V lost 3 bases to trimming and J lost 3 bases, with 27 bases between them. In germline, CDR1 is MNHEY, CDR2 SMNVEV (reference sequence).